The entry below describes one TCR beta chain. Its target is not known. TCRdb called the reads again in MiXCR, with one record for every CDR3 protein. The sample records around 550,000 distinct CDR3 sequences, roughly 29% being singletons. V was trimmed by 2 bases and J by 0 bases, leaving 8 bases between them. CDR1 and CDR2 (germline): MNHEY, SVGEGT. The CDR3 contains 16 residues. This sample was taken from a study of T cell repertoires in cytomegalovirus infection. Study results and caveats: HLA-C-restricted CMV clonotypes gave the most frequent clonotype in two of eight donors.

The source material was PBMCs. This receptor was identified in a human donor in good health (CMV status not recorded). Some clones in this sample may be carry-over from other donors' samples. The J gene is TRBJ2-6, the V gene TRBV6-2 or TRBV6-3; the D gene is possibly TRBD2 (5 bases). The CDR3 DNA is TGTGCCAGCAGTTACGCCGGGATCTCTGGGGCCAACGTCCTGACTTTC. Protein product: CASSYAGISGANVLTF.